This TCR beta chain was recovered during a study of blood T cell repertoires in COVID-19. About the research overall: Sample material is recorded as cDNA or gDNA derived from T cells, B-cell-depleted T cells, or PBMCs.

Profiling relied on immunoSEQ multiplex PCR, and the TCRdb table lists in-frame clones only, not all of them. The sample records about 48,000 clones, less than 95% being singletons. This CDR3 contains 14 residues. V was cut by 8 bases and J by 0 bases, with 11 bases left in between. Germline CDR1 and CDR2: MDHEN and SYDVKM. The source is a man between 65 and 80 years old with acute or convalescent COVID-19. V and J are TRBV28 and TRBJ1-5; D uncertain. Material: peripheral blood. CDR3 DNA sequence: TGTGCCAGCTTAGGCGGTTATAGCAATCAGCCCCAGCATTTT. Its translation is CASLGGYSNQPQHF.